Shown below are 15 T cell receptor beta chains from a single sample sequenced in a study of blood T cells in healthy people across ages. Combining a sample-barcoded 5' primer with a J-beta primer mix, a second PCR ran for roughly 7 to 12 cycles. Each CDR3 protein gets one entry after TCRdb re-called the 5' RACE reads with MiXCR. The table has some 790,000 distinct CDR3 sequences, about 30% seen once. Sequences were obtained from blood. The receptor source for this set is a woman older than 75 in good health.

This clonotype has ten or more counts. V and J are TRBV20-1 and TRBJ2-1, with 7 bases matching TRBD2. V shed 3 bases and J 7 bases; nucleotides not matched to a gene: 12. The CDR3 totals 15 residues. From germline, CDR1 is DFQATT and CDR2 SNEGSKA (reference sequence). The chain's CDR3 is CSASGGLGGVNEQFF. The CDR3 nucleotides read TGCAGTGCTAGTGGGGGACTGGGGGGGGTTAATGAGCAGTTCTTC.

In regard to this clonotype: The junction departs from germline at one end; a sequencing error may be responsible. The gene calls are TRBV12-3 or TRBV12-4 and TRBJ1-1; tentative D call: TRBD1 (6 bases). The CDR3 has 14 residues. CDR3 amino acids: CASSFSSGGTGAFF. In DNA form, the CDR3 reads TGTGCCAGCAGTTTTAGTAGTGGGGGCACTGGAGCTTTCTTT.

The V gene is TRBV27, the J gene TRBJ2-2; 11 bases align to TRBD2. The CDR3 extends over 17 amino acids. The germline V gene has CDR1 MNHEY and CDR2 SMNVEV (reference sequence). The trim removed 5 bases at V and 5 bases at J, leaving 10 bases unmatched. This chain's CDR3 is CASSTRDRLAGTGELFF. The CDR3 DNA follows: TGTGCCAGCAGTACCCGGGACCGACTAGCGGGGACCGGGGAGCTGTTTTTT.

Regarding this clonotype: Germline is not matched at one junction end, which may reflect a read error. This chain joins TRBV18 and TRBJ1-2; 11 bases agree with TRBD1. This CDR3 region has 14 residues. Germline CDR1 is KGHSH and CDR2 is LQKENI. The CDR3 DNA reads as TGTGCCTGCTCACCTGGACAGGGGGCCTATGGCTACACCTTC. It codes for CACSPGQGAYGYTF.

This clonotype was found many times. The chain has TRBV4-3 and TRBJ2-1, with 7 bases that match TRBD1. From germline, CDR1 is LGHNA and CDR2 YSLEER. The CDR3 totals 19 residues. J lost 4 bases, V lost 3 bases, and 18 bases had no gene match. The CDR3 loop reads CASSQDLTQGKRGYNEQFF. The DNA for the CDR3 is TGCGCCAGCAGCCAGGACCTCACACAGGGGAAGAGGGGGTACAATGAGCAGTTCTTC.

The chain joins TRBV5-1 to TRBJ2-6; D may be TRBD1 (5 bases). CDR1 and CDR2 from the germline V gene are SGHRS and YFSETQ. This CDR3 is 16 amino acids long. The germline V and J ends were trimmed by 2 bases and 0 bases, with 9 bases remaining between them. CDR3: CASSFGASSGANVLTF. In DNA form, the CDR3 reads TGCGCCAGCAGCTTTGGGGCTTCCTCTGGGGCCAACGTCCTGACTTTC.

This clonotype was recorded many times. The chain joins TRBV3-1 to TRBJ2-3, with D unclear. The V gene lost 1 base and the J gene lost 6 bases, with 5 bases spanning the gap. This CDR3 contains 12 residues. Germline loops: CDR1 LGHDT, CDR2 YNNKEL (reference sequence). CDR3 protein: CASSQVSDTQYF. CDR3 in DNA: TGTGCCAGCAGCCAAGTGTCGGATACGCAGTATTTT.

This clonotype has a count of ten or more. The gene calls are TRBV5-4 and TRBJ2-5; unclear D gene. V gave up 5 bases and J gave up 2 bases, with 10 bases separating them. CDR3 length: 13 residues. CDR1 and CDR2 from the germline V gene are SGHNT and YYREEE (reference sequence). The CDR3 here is CASSSWGQETQYF. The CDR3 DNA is TGTGCCAGCAGTTCTTGGGGACAAGAGACCCAGTACTTC. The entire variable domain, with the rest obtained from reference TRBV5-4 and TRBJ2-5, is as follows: ETGVTQSPTHLIKTRGQQVTLRCSSQSGHNTVSWYQQALGQGPQFIFQYYREEENGRGNFPPRFSGLQFPNYSSELNVNALELDDSALYLCASSSWGQETQYFGPGTRLLVL.

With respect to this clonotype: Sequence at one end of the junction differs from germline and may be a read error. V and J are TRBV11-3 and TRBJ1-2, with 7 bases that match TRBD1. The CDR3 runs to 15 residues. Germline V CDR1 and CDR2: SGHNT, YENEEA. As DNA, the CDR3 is TGTGCCGGCAGCTTAGATCGGATTACAGGGGATGGCTACACCTTC. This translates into CAGSLDRITGDGYTF.

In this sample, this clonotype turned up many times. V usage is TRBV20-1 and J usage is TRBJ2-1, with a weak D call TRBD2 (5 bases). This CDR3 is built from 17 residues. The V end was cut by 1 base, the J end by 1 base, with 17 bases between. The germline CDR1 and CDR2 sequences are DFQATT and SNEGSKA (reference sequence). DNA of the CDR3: TGCAGTGCTAGAGGGGCGATCGAGGGATCTTCCTACAATGAGCAGTTCTTC. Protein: CSARGAIEGSSYNEQFF.

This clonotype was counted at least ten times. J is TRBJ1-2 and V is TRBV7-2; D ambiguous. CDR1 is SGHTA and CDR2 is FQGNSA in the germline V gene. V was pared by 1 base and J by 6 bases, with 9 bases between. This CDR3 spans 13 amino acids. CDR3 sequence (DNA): TGTGCCAGCAGCTTAGGAGCCGGGGATGGCTACACCTTC. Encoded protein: CASSLGAGDGYTF.

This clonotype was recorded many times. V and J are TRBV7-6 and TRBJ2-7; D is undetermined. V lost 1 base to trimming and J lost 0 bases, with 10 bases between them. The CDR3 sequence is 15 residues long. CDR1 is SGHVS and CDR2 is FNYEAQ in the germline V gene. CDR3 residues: CASSLERAGSYEQYF. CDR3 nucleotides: TGTGCCAGCAGCTTAGAAAGGGCTGGCTCCTACGAGCAGTACTTC.

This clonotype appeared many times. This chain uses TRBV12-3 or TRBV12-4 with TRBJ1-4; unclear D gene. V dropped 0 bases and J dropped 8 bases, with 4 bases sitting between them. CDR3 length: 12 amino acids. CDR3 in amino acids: CASSLAFEKLFF. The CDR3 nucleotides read TGTGCCAGCAGTTTAGCGTTCGAAAAACTGTTTTTT.

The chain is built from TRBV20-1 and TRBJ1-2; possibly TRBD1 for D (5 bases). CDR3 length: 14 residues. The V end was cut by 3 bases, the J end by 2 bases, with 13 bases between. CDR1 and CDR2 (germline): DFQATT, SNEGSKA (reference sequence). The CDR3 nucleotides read TGCAGTGCTAGGGCGGGGGGAAACAACTATGGCTACACCTTC. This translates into CSARAGGNNYGYTF.

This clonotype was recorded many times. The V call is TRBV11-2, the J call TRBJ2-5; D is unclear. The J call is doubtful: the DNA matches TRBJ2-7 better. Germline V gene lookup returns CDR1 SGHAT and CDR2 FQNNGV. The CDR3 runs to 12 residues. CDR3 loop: CASSLQSGEQYF. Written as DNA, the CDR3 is TGTGCCAGCAGCCTTCAGTCGGGCGAGCAGTACTTC.